This TCR beta chain was recovered during a study of blood T cell repertoires in COVID-19. Whole-study context: Material from acute and convalescent COVID-19 was sourced from the United States, Italy and Spain. PBMCs, B-cell-depleted T cells, or T cells were the source of the cDNA or gDNA that made up the material.

Original processing notes: Reference gene primer amplification yielded estimated nucleated cell counts. The protocol was immunoSEQ multiplex PCR, while the TCRdb copy is restricted to in-frame clones and leaves out a portion. The V and J calls and clone size are taken from that table; D and trimming were inferred from the DNA. This sample has about 140,000 clones, with more than 70% found just once. Allocation to cohorts depended on clinical history reported by the participants. The sequencing sample was made of PBMCs or T cells enriched from blood (not recorded which). The receptor was isolated from a middle-aged man with acute COVID-19.

The CDR3 here is CASSLQEIQETQYF. The CDR3, as DNA: TGTGCCAGCAGCTTACAAGAGATCCAAGAGACCCAGTACTTC. The chain links TRBV7-9 to TRBJ2-5, with D unresolved. The germline V and J ends were trimmed by 2 bases and 1 base, with 8 bases remaining between them. Germline lookup yields CDR1 SEHNR and CDR2 FQNEAQ (reference sequence). This CDR3 has 14 amino acids.